A selection of T cell receptor beta chains follows, all from one sample in a study of blood T cell repertoires in COVID-19. TCRdb keeps only in-frame clones here, not all; method: immunoSEQ multiplex PCR. The sample lists roughly 670,000 clones; more than 80% were seen once. The material sequenced was peripheral blood. All receptors derive from a woman under 30 with acute or convalescent COVID-19. CDR3s include the opening cysteine and the closing phenylalanine or tryptophan. A D gene is named only where the DNA matches it firmly. The listing skips clone size in some rows; elsewhere it reads once, few, many or a size class.

j_call | v_call | clone_size | d_call | cdr3_nt | cdr3_aa
TRBJ2-3 | TRBV5-6 | NA | NA | TGTGCCAGCAGCTTTAGGACAGTCCCTAGCACAGATACGCAGTATTTT | CASSFRTVPSTDTQYF
TRBJ1-4 | TRBV12-5 | NA | NA | TGTGCTAGTGGTTTGATGGACAGAAAACTGTTTTTT | CASGLMDRKLFF
TRBJ1-2 | TRBV9 | NA | NA | TGTGCCAGCAGCGGGCAGGGTGAGAACTATGGCTACACCTTC | CASSGQGENYGYTF
TRBJ2-7 | TRBV7-2 | few | NA | TGTGCCAGCAGCCCTCCGAGCTACGAGCAGTACTTC | CASSPPSYEQYF
TRBJ1-1 | TRBV9 | NA | NA | TGTGCCAGCAGCGTAGATGGTTGGGACCCGGGGGTGGTGAACACTGAAGCTTTCTTT | CASSVDGWDPGVVNTEAFF
TRBJ1-1 | TRBV5-1 | NA | NA | TGCGCCAGCAGCTTGGATCGCCTCGAAGGGGGCACTGAAGCTTTCTTT | CASSLDRLEGGTEAFF
TRBJ1-2 | TRBV4-1 | NA | NA | TGCGCCAGCAGCCATCCGGGGTTGGACTATGGCTACACCTTC | CASSHPGLDYGYTF
TRBJ1-2 | TRBV14 | NA | NA | TGTGCCAGCAGCCTCAGGGGCAGAGCTAACTATGGCTACACCTTC | CASSLRGRANYGYTF
TRBJ2-3 | TRBV20-1 | few | NA | TGCAGTGCCACTCACGTAGATACGCAGTATTTT | CSATHVDTQYF
TRBJ1-6 | TRBV6-5 | NA | TRBD1 | TGTGCCACCGGGACAGCGTCAAATTCACCCCTCCACTTT | CATGTASNSPLHF
TRBJ2-7 | TRBV7-2 | NA | TRBD2 | TGTGCCAGCAGCTCGTGGGGGGGGATCTCCTACGAGCAGTACTTC | CASSSWGGISYEQYF
TRBJ1-1 | TRBV29-1 | once | NA | TGCAGCGTCGGGGGGGGTAGGGACACTGAAGCTTTCTTT | CSVGGGRDTEAFF
TRBJ2-1 | TRBV9 | NA | TRBD2 | TGTGCCAGCAGCCTTCACACCTCTAGCGGGGGGAAATTCAATGAGCAGTTCTTC | CASSLHTSSGGKFNEQFF
TRBJ1-1 | TRBV2 | NA | TRBD1 | TGTGCCAGCACCCTACAGGGGGCCTACACTGAAGCTTTCTTT | CASTLQGAYTEAFF
TRBJ1-3 | TRBV6-5 | NA | NA | TGTGCCAGCAGTTACTCGAGCTCTGGAAACACCATATATTTT | CASSYSSSGNTIYF
TRBJ1-4 | TRBV6-1 | NA | NA | TGTGCCAGCAGTGAATCGGACACGATGATCTCACTGTTTTTT | CASSESDTMISLFF
TRBJ2-2 | TRBV29-1 | NA | TRBD1 | TGCAGCGTCTGGGGGACAGTAAACACCGGGGAGCTGTTTTTT | CSVWGTVNTGELFF
TRBJ1-1 | TRBV6-6 | NA | NA | TGTGCCAGCAGTTACCCTGACAGGTTGAACACTGAAGCTTTCTTT | CASSYPDRLNTEAFF
TRBJ2-2 | TRBV11-2 | NA | NA | TGTGCCAGCAGGACTAAGGCCGGGGAGCTGTTTTTT | CASRTKAGELFF
TRBJ1-4 | TRBV19 | NA | TRBD1 | TGTGCCACCGGGAGGGACAGGGGAAATGAAAAACTGTTTTTT | CATGRDRGNEKLFF
TRBJ2-7 | TRBV29-1 | few | TRBD1 | TGCAGCGTTGAAGGGGGACAGGGCAGCTCCTACGAGCAGTACTTC | CSVEGGQGSSYEQYF
TRBJ1-2 | TRBV7-2 | NA | NA | TGTGCCAGCAGCTTCGCGCCAGGGGCTAACTATGGCTACACCTTC | CASSFAPGANYGYTF
TRBJ2-3 | TRBV5-1 | NA | TRBD2 | TGCGCCAGCAGCCCGGACCGCGGGGGGGCCACAGATACGCAGTATTTT | CASSPDRGGATDTQYF
TRBJ1-1 | TRBV18 | NA | NA | TGTGCCAGCTCACCAGGGGGCTGGGGTACGGAAGAAGCTTTCTTT | CASSPGGWGTEEAFF
TRBJ2-2 | TRBV19 | NA | TRBD1 | TGTGCCAGTACGGGACAGCTACTCGGGGAGCTGTTTTTT | CASTGQLLGELFF
TRBJ1-1 | TRBV18 | NA | NA | TGTGCCAGCTTAGAAGACAGGACAAACACTGAAGCTTTCTTT | CASLEDRTNTEAFF
TRBJ1-2 | TRBV7-9 | NA | NA | TGTGCCAGCAGTCTTATGGACAGCTATGGCTACACCTTC | CASSLMDSYGYTF
TRBJ1-2 | TRBV28 | few | NA | TGTGCCAGCAGTCTCCCTTCCCGGGTTTCTGGCTACACCTTC | CASSLPSRVSGYTF
TRBJ1-1 | TRBV29-1 | once | NA | TGCAGCGTTGAAAGGCGAGGACATTACACTGAAGCTTTCTTT | CSVERRGHYTEAFF
TRBJ2-7 | TRBV11-2 | few | NA | TGTGCCAGCAGCTTAATGCGGGTGGACTCCTACGAGCAGTACTTC | CASSLMRVDSYEQYF
TRBJ2-3 | TRBV18 | NA | TRBD1 | TGTGCCAGCTCACGACAGGGTTTAGGCACAGATACGCAGTATTTT | CASSRQGLGTDTQYF
TRBJ2-1 | TRBV9 | NA | NA | TGTGCCAGCAGCGTAGGGATACAGGGCCCCAATGAGCAGTTCTTC | CASSVGIQGPNEQFF
TRBJ1-2 | TRBV24-1 | once | TRBD1 | TGTGCCACCAGTGACCTAGGACAGGATTGGGGCTACACCTTC | CATSDLGQDWGYTF
TRBJ1-4 | TRBV21-1 | NA | NA | TGTGCCCCCACCCCCGGGACAGGGGGAGAAAAACTGTTTTTT | CAPTPGTGGEKLFF
TRBJ1-6 | TRBV5-1 | NA | NA | TGCGCCAGCAGCTTGGCCGGTCAGGGGAATTCACCCCTCCACTTT | CASSLAGQGNSPLHF
TRBJ2-7 | TRBV3-1/TRBV3-2 | NA | TRBD1 | TGTGCCAGCAGCCAAGCCGGACAGGGGGCCTACGAGCAGTACTTC | CASSQAGQGAYEQYF
TRBJ1-5 | TRBV29-1 | NA | NA | TGCAGCGTTGCTGAGGGGGACAATCAGCCCCAGCATTTT | CSVAEGDNQPQHF
TRBJ1-2 | TRBV27 | NA | NA | TGTGCCAGCAGTTCCCCCTCGGACAGCAACTATGGCTACACCTTC | CASSSPSDSNYGYTF
TRBJ2-2 | TRBV6-2/TRBV6-3 | NA | NA | TGTGCCAGCAGTTACCCAAGGGAGGCGGTCACCGGGGAGCTGTTTTTT | CASSYPREAVTGELFF
TRBJ2-3 | TRBV25-1 | NA | NA | TGTGCCAGCACCCCCCCTCCCCGTGGACACTTTAGCACAGATACGCAGTATTTT | CASTPPPRGHFSTDTQYF
TRBJ1-3 | TRBV6-6 | NA | NA | TGTGCCAGCAGCATGACTCCTCGATCCTCTGGAAACACCATATATTTT | CASSMTPRSSGNTIYF
TRBJ2-3 | TRBV6-4 | NA | NA | TGTGCCAGCAGTGACTCGAAAGGGGGCACAGATACGCAGTATTTT | CASSDSKGGTDTQYF
TRBJ1-4 | TRBV5-4 | NA | NA | TGTGCCAGCAGCTTTTCGCAGGGGCGTATAGGTGAAAAACTGTTTTTT | CASSFSQGRIGEKLFF
TRBJ1-1 | TRBV14 | NA | TRBD1 | TGTGCCACCCTCCGATATATTTACAGGGGGGGGTTGGTAAACACTGAAGCTTTCTTT | CATLRYIYRGGLVNTEAFF
TRBJ2-4 | TRBV5-6 | NA | NA | TGTGCCAGCAGCTTGATGGGGACACAAAACATTCAGTACTTC | CASSLMGTQNIQYF